This TCR beta chain was obtained from a study of blood T cell repertoires in COVID-19 (dated by TCRdb to the early 2020s). For the study in its entirety: Samples from collaborators originated in the United States, Italy and Spain and spanned both the acute and convalescent phases of COVID-19. The material from the prospective study consisted of cDNA or gDNA derived from T cells, B-cell-depleted T cells, or PBMCs. Deeply sampled blood TCRbeta repertoires from subjects exposed to, actively infected with, or recovered from COVID-19 were included in the dataset. The repertoires were released in a freely available public database intended as a resource for research on the immune response to SARS-CoV-2. The samples were drawn from two sources: the first 160 participants of the ongoing ImmuneRACE study, and 1,000 to 1,500 subjects contributed by 6 global collaborators. Nearly every sample came with metadata listing a de-identified subject ID, COVID-19 status, age in years and sex. HLA class I and class II types, where available, came from metadata supplied by the sample provider rather than from assay-based typing.

The V and J ends are trimmed by 4 bases and 5 bases, leaving 14 bases between them. The CDR3 numbers 15 residues from cysteine through phenylalanine. Only the CDR3 DNA stays, 45 bases, in frame from base 1. From a lookup of the germline V gene (reference sequence), CDR1 and CDR2 are SEHNR and FQNEAQ. A word on this clone: What this receptor recognizes is not known. Base qualities are missing; no much larger clone stands one base away.

TCRbeta CDR3 regions were amplified from genomic DNA using the immunoSEQ Assay, a bias-controlled multiplex PCR. Per the source publication's procedure: Within the assay, amplification of reference gene primers was used to estimate how many nucleated cells each sample contained. Sequence reads were collapsed and filtered to measure the absolute abundance of every unique TCRbeta CDR3 rearrangement. For each sample, productive Simpson clonality was calculated by taking the square root of Simpson's diversity index across productive rearrangements. Sourced from immuneACCESS, this table was stored by TCRdb with only in-frame sequences that have V and J called. A share of the clones is absent; for the studies checked, an unresolved V gene accounts for under half, and the remainder has no known explanation. V and J calls and clone size are copied from that table; D and trimming were computed from the DNA. Recorded for this sample are about 370,000 clones; around 91% of them occurred a single time. The ten largest make up 6.5% to 7% of the sample.

The paper as a whole reports these results and caveats: Clinical and demographic metadata were provided uncurated, with the amount varying by source and participant.

Each collaborating institution followed its own protocols to collect whole blood in K2EDTA tubes. For TCRbeta analysis, collaborators shipped samples as frozen whole blood, isolated PBMCs, or DNA extracted from either of those sample types. The rearrangement joined TRBV7-9 to TRBJ2-2; tentative D gene TRBD1, with 6 bases matching. This TCR derives from a man aged 18 to 30 with active or convalescent COVID-19. The sequencing input was peripheral blood. The DNA sequence is as follows: TGTGCCAGCAGCTCCGTATTCCAGGGGACCGGGGAGCTGTTTTTT. This translates into CASSSVFQGTGELFF. Joined to the reference TRBV7-9 and TRBJ2-2 proteins, this CDR3 gives the full variable domain: DTGVSQNPRHKITKRGQNVTFRCDPISEHNRLYWYRQTLGQGPEFLTYFQNEAQLEKSRLLSDRFSAERPKGSFSTLEIQRTEQGDSAMYLCASSSVFQGTGELFFGEGSRLTVL.